Reported below is one T cell receptor (beta chain). Its antigen is unknown. This sample is part of a study of shared clonotypes between healthy human individuals. Across the whole study: CD4 naive and memory got three plates each, CD8 naive two, CD8 memory one.

Whole-study results and caveats: Generally, naive subsets came out with larger estimated richness than memory subsets. Deeper or shallower sequencing was expected to change how clonotypes are shared among donors.

Naive CD8 cells lacked CD45RO and underwent positive selection for CCR7, leaving out terminally differentiated effector memory CD45RA+ cells. In the original analysis: Junction-only immunoSEQ sequences carried no quality scores, so filtering differed. Repertoires were generated with immunoSEQ multiplex PCR, while TCRdb's copy carries only in-frame clones and drops some. The D gene and trimming were derived from the DNA, and the V and J assignments and clone size from that table. The repertoire consists of around 2,000,000 clones, with under 95% occurring once and the leading ten covering more than 1.5%. The V gene's germline CDR1 is SGHVS and CDR2 FNYEAQ. V was pared by 1 base and J by 6 bases, with 5 bases of the junction left unmatched. CDR3 length equals 15 residues.

The material sequenced was naive CD8+ T cells from PBMCs. This chain links TRBV7-6 with TRBJ2-2, with 7 bases fitting TRBD2. The sequence was obtained from a man aged 18 to 29 in good health. Some clones in this sample may be carry-over from other donors' samples. This chain's CDR3 is CASSLGGGPSGELFF. Written as DNA, the CDR3 is TGTGCCAGCAGCTTAGGGGGAGGGCCTTCCGGGGAGCTGTTTTTT.